Shown below are 21 T cell receptor beta chains from a single sample sequenced in a study of graft-versus-host responses after intestinal transplantation. Profiled with immunoSEQ multiplex PCR; TCRdb holds only in-frame clones, not every one. The sample gives about 15,000 clones, 80% of which show up once; about 18% is in the top ten. Intraepithelial lymphocytes and lamina propria lymphocytes were released through processing of graft tissue. The specimen comprised ileum tissue, sampled approximately 110 days after intestinal transplant. The receptors were sampled from a human patient who received an intestinal transplant, so some T cells may come from the graft donor.

The gene calls are TRBV30 and TRBJ1-1; no clear D. Trimming shortened V by 2 bases and J by 3 bases, and 10 bases separated the two germline ends. This CDR3 contains 13 residues. CDR1 is GTSNPN, CDR2 SVGIG, per germline (reference sequence). The CDR3 spells CAWSQEADTEAFF. CDR3 bases: TGTGCCTGGAGTCAGGAGGCGGACACTGAAGCTTTCTTT.

The chain couples TRBV5-4 to TRBJ2-1; D may be TRBD2 (6 bases). Germline lookup yields CDR1 SGHNT and CDR2 YYREEE (reference sequence). V lost 0 bases, J lost 4 bases, and 11 bases lay in between. CDR3 size: 15 residues. The CDR3 DNA reads as TGTGCCAGCAGCTTGGGTAGCGGTCCGTACAATGAGCAGTTCTTC. Protein: CASSLGSGPYNEQFF.

A single count supports this clone. This rearrangement joins TRBV9 to TRBJ1-2; 10 bases are shared with TRBD1. Trimming cost V 2 bases and J 6 bases; bases outside gene matches: 1. The V gene's germline CDR1 is SGDLS and CDR2 YYNGEE. This CDR3 is built from 13 residues. This chain's CDR3 is CASSVGTGDGYTF. As DNA, the CDR3 is TGTGCCAGCAGCGTTGGGACAGGGGATGGCTACACCTTC.

The chain carries TRBV7-8 and TRBJ2-7; 7 positions agree with TRBD2. The germline V gene has CDR1 SGHVS and CDR2 FQNEAQ. The CDR3 consists of 12 residues. The ends lost 3 bases at V and 6 bases at J; junction bases unmatched: 2. CDR3 in amino acids: CASSLGGSEQYF. The CDR3 bases are TGTGCCAGCAGCTTGGGGGGGAGCGAGCAGTACTTC.

This clone occurred a few times. The rearrangement joins TRBV4-2 to TRBJ2-5; TRBD2 agrees at 10 bases. V was pared by 5 bases and J by 4 bases, with 4 bases of the junction left unmatched. Germline V gene data show CDR1 as LGHNA and CDR2 as YNFKEQ. This CDR3 is 14 amino acids long. This CDR3 is CASSLRLAGETQYF. Written as DNA, the CDR3 is TGTGCCAGCAGCTTGAGACTAGCGGGAGAGACCCAGTACTTC.

The J gene is TRBJ1-2, the V gene TRBV4-1; D might be TRBD1 (5 bases). The CDR3 totals 15 residues. V was pared by 6 bases and J by 7 bases, with 21 bases between. The germline V gene encodes CDR1 MGHRA and CDR2 YSYEKL. DNA of the CDR3: TGCGCCAGCAGAGGGAAGGCAGGGCGAAGGGCTGGCTACACCTTC. It translates to CASRGKAGRRAGYTF.

This clone has just one count. The rearrangement links TRBV13 to TRBJ2-7; 7 nucleotides agree with TRBD2. Germline V gene data show CDR1 as PRHDT and CDR2 as FYEKMQ (reference sequence). The CDR3 contains 16 residues. V was clipped by 4 bases and J by 0 bases; unmatched bases: 9. CDR3 protein: CASSSIWKRDSYEQYF. The DNA for the CDR3 is TGTGCCAGCAGCTCAATCTGGAAGCGGGACTCCTACGAGCAGTACTTC.

V gene TRBV5-4 combines with J gene TRBJ1-2; D remains unclear. CDR3 length: 16 amino acids. Germline loops: CDR1 SGHNT, CDR2 YYREEE (reference sequence). Trimming stripped 2 bases from V and 2 bases from J, with 16 bases between. Here the CDR3 reads CASSLVRLTVNYGYTF. CDR3 sequence (DNA): TGTGCCAGCAGCTTAGTTAGGTTGACGGTGAACTATGGCTACACCTTC.

The table lists this clone with a count of one. V is TRBV7-9 and J is TRBJ2-7; TRBD2 matches 12 bases. CDR1 and CDR2 (germline): SEHNR, FQNEAQ (reference sequence). J lost 1 base, V lost 7 bases, and 8 bases had no gene match. This CDR3 has 16 residues. CDR3: CASTGQGLAGSYEQYF. The CDR3 DNA sequence: TGTGCCAGCACCGGACAGGGACTAGCGGGTTCCTACGAGCAGTACTTC.

V is TRBV29-1 and J is TRBJ2-2; 7 bases align to TRBD1. Germline loops: CDR1 SQVTM, CDR2 ANQGSEA. Losses at the gene ends were 7 bases for V and 3 bases for J; bases not matched to a gene: 8. The CDR3 sequence is 14 residues long. The chain's CDR3 is CSAVDRAYTGELFF. The CDR3 DNA reads TGCAGCGCCGTCGACAGGGCCTACACCGGGGAGCTGTTTTTT.

The rearrangement joins TRBV27 to TRBJ1-2; TRBD1 agrees at 7 bases. The junction had 0 bases not matched to a gene; V was cut back by 2 bases and J by 0 bases. The germline gives CDR1 MNHEY, CDR2 SMNVEV (reference sequence). CDR3 length: 14 amino acids. Here the CDR3 DNA reads TGTGCCAGCAGTTTAGGGACAGCTAACTATGGCTACACCTTC. Encoded protein: CASSLGTANYGYTF.

The chain uses TRBV7-9 and TRBJ2-1, with D tentatively TRBD1 (5 bases). CDR3 length equals 15 residues. Trimming shortened V by 4 bases and J by 6 bases, and 16 bases separated the two germline ends. Germline V CDR1 and CDR2: SEHNR, FQNEAQ (reference sequence). The CDR3 bases are TGTGCCAGCAGCTGGCGGACACAAAGAGGCAATGAGCAGTTCTTC. It codes for CASSWRTQRGNEQFF.

This sequence joins TRBV28 and TRBJ1-2; no reliable D call. V lost 6 bases and J 5 bases, leaving 16 bases between the germline ends. Germline CDR1 and CDR2: MDHEN and SYDVKM. This CDR3 comprises 14 residues. In DNA, the CDR3 is TGTGCCAGCAGCCGATGGACCGCGGCTTATGGCTACACCTTC. As protein: CASSRWTAAYGYTF.

The chain joins TRBV7-9 to TRBJ2-7, with a tentative D call TRBD2 (5 bases). CDR3 length: 15 amino acids. V gave up 5 bases and J gave up 2 bases, with 16 bases separating them. CDR1 SEHNR and CDR2 FQNEAQ come from the germline V gene (reference sequence). Written as DNA, the CDR3 is TGTGCCAGCAGCCACAAGGGAGACAACCCCTACGAGCAGTACTTC. This gives the protein CASSHKGDNPYEQYF.

The chain uses TRBV7-9 and TRBJ2-1; 11 bases map to TRBD2. The V gene's germline CDR1 is SEHNR and CDR2 FQNEAQ (reference sequence). V gave up 3 bases and J gave up 4 bases; unmatched junction bases: 5. CDR3 size: 16 residues. CDR3 nucleotide sequence: TGTGCCAGCAGCTTTTCGGGACTAGCGGTATACAATGAGCAGTTCTTC. This encodes CASSFSGLAVYNEQFF.

The chain uses TRBV6-1 and TRBJ1-2, with D perhaps TRBD1 (6 bases). Germline V gene data show CDR1 as MNHNS and CDR2 as SASEGT. The ends were cut back, 2 bases at V and 4 bases at J, with 8 bases in the middle. The CDR3 sequence is 13 residues long. The CDR3 loop is CASSEQGSYGYTF. For the CDR3, the DNA is TGTGCCAGCAGTGAACAGGGGAGCTATGGCTACACCTTC.

The V gene is TRBV10-3, the J gene TRBJ1-2; D possibly corresponds to TRBD1 (5 bases). Germline lookup yields CDR1 ENHRY and CDR2 SYGVKD. V was clipped by 3 bases and J by 4 bases, with 18 bases between them. The CDR3 runs to 16 residues. CDR3 sequence (DNA): TGTGCCATCAGTGATCGCCGCTCCGGGGGTAGCTATGGCTACACCTTC. Amino acids: CAISDRRSGGSYGYTF.

The chain is built from TRBV4-3 and TRBJ2-1; D may be TRBD2 (6 bases). The V end was cut by 4 bases, the J end by 5 bases, with 15 bases between. The CDR3 covers 15 residues. Germline-derived CDR1 and CDR2 are LGHNA and YSLEER. The CDR3 DNA reads TGCGCCAGCAGCCTCCGGGACTGGGGAGACAATGAGCAGTTCTTC. Encoded protein: CASSLRDWGDNEQFF.

V and J are TRBV7-7 and TRBJ1-6; possibly TRBD1 for D (5 bases). Germline CDR1 is SSHAT and CDR2 is FNYEAQ (reference sequence). V was clipped by 9 bases and J by 0 bases, with 18 bases between them. CDR3 length equals 17 residues. The chain's CDR3 is CARGTRGTSSYNSPLHF. The CDR3 DNA reads as TGTGCCAGGGGGACTAGGGGAACCAGCTCCTATAATTCACCCCTCCACTTT.

There are a few counts of this clone. The J gene is TRBJ2-7, the V gene TRBV6-6; 9 bases are a match to TRBD2. Germline CDR1 reads MNHNY; CDR2 reads SVGAGI (reference sequence). V shed 6 bases, J shed 8 bases, and the junction held 5 bases outside the gene matches. CDR3 length: 12 residues. The CDR3 coding sequence is TGTGCCAGCAGGGGACTAGCTGAGAAGCAGTACTTC. Translating it yields CASRGLAEKQYF.

The chain couples TRBV28 to TRBJ2-7; 9 bases map to TRBD1. V dropped 5 bases and J dropped 3; count of bases not matched to a gene: 8. CDR1 and CDR2 (germline): MDHEN, SYDVKM. This CDR3 spans 15 amino acids. The CDR3 nucleotides read TGTGCCAGCAGTGATTACAGGGGGCTTCACTACGAGCAGTACTTC. It yields the protein CASSDYRGLHYEQYF.